This T cell receptor beta chain was sequenced for a study of tumor-infiltrating lymphocytes in primary liver carcinoma. Whole-study findings and limits: Tumors significantly exceeded blood in top-250-clone fraction (p = 0.039). Whereas tumor region pairs overlapped more, tumor-adjacent and tumor-blood pairs overlapped less.

Total RNA (about 500 ng) served as template for TCR beta cDNA synthesis primed by a constant-region primer. The TCR beta library was amplified through three nested multiplex PCR rounds in a modified ARM-PCR procedure. TRBV1-TRBV30 forward primers paired with a C-beta reverse primer were used in the first two PCR rounds, which ran approximately 10 cycles each. TCRdb re-called the multiplex PCR reads with MiXCR, one entry per CDR3 protein. The data show hundreds of thousands of distinct CDR3 sequences, 50% to 60% seen once. Germline DNA was also extracted, while the blood RNA originated from unsorted whole blood. Blood samples of around 3.7 milliliters were drawn preoperatively. The CDR3 runs to 12 residues. V shed 5 bases and J shed 4 bases, with 8 bases lying between them. Germline V CDR1 and CDR2: SQVTM, ANQGSEA. This clonotype was observed many times. Its antigen is unknown.

The chain has TRBV29-1 and TRBJ1-4; D remains ambiguous. The receptor was isolated from a woman under 40 with primary liver carcinoma and hepatitis B virus infection. Sequenced material: peripheral blood. CDR3: CSVRKVNEKLFF. The CDR3 DNA reads as TGCAGCGTTCGGAAGGTTAATGAAAAACTGTTTTTT. The full variable domain, rest sourced from reference TRBV29-1 and TRBJ1-4, is SAVISQKPSRDICQRGTSLTIQCQVDSQVTMMFWYRQQPGQSLTLIATANQGSEATYESGFVIDKFPISRPNLTFSTLTVSNMSPEDSSIYLCSVRKVNEKLFFGSGTQLSVL.